One and the same sample provided the 28 T cell receptor beta chains below, sequenced in a study of T cells in Graves' hyperthyroidism and ophthalmopathy. RNA transcripts yielded amplified TCR beta CDR3 regions. Initially, a first-round RT-PCR of the TCR CDR3 employed the HTBI primer set. TCRdb used MiXCR to reprocess the multiplex PCR reads, holding one entry per CDR3 protein. This sample has over 700,000 distinct CDR3 sequences, with around 19% found just once. The sample taken for sequencing was blood. The receptors stem from a woman between 45 and 60 years old with Graves' hyperthyroidism that later progressed to Graves' ophthalmopathy.

The chain employs TRBV27 and TRBJ1-2, with D uncertain. Germline V gives CDR1 MNHEY, CDR2 SMNVEV (reference sequence). V was trimmed by 5 bases and J by 4 bases, leaving 14 bases between them. This CDR3 has 14 residues. CDR3 DNA sequence: TGTGCCAGCAGTCCCCGAGGGAGCATCTATGGCTACACCTTC. It is translated as CASSPRGSIYGYTF.

This clonotype was counted many times. This chain uses TRBV30 with TRBJ1-1; 7 bases map to TRBD1. CDR3 length: 16 residues. Germline assignment: CDR1 GTSNPN and CDR2 SVGIG (reference sequence). V shed 1 base and J 1 base; nucleotides not matched to a gene: 9. DNA for the CDR3: TGTGCCTGGAGTGCAGAATTCCGACAGGGGAACACTGAAGCTTTCTTT. Amino acid sequence: CAWSAEFRQGNTEAFF.

Turning to this clonotype: A read error may produce the germline difference seen at one junction end. This sequence joins TRBV6-2 or TRBV6-3 and TRBJ2-2; a possible D gene is TRBD1 (6 bases). Germline CDR1 is MNHEY and CDR2 is SVGEGT. The length of the CDR3 is 15 residues. This CDR3 reads CASSNRQVNAGELFF. In DNA, the CDR3 is TGTGCCAGCAGTAATAGACAGGTGAACGCCGGGGAGCTGTTTTTT.

This clonotype has just a few counts. V usage is TRBV5-1 and J usage is TRBJ2-7, with D unresolved. V was pared by 4 bases and J by 4 bases, with 9 bases between. This CDR3 is 12 amino acids long. Germline assignment: CDR1 SGHRS and CDR2 YFSETQ. The CDR3 reads CASSPVQYEQYF. The CDR3 DNA reads as TGCGCCAGCAGCCCTGTGCAGTACGAGCAGTACTTC. Together with reference TRBV5-1 and TRBJ2-7, the CDR3 gives the full variable domain: KAGVTQTPRYLIKTRGQQVTLSCSPISGHRSVSWYQQTPGQGLQFLFEYFSETQRNKGNFPGRFSGRQFSNSRSEMNVSTLELGDSALYLCASSPVQYEQYFGPGTRLTVT.

The chain recombines TRBV5-1 with TRBJ1-1, with 7 bases identical to TRBD1. J was trimmed by 7 bases and V by 4 bases; bases with no gene match: 19. The CDR3 is made up of 17 amino acids. CDR1 SGHRS and CDR2 YFSETQ come from the germline V gene. CDR3 region: CASSKRQGGLRGIEAFF. CDR3 nucleotide sequence: TGCGCCAGCAGCAAACGACAGGGCGGCCTCCGGGGGATTGAAGCTTTCTTT.

V is TRBV10-3 and J is TRBJ1-2; D is possibly TRBD1 (6 bases). Germline assignment: CDR1 ENHRY and CDR2 SYGVKD. The CDR3 is made up of 14 amino acids. V was clipped by 6 bases and J by 2 bases, with 13 bases between them. CDR3 loop: CAISGGQTNYGYTF. The CDR3 DNA sequence: TGTGCCATCAGCGGAGGACAGACGAACTATGGCTACACCTTC.

This clonotype was seen ten or more times. The chain combines TRBV5-1 with TRBJ1-1, with D possibly being TRBD1 (6 bases). The germline V gene has CDR1 SGHRS and CDR2 YFSETQ. Trimming pared 0 bases from V and 3 bases from J, leaving 12 bases between. The CDR3 is made up of 15 amino acids. CDR3 sequence reads: CASSLAGKGDTEAFF. The CDR3 DNA reads as TGCGCCAGCAGCTTGGCGGGAAAGGGGGACACTGAAGCTTTCTTT.

This clonotype was counted ten times or more. The rearrangement uses TRBV16 and TRBJ1-6, with 7 bases fitting TRBD1. The J segment lost 7 bases and the V segment lost 4 bases, leaving 4 bases of the junction unmatched. The CDR3 runs to 14 residues. Germline V CDR1 and CDR2: KGHSY, FQNENV. This CDR3 reads CASSLAQGNSPLHF. The CDR3, as DNA: TGTGCCAGCAGCCTCGCACAGGGGAATTCACCCCTCCACTTT.

This clonotype came up many times. V gene TRBV10-3 combines with J gene TRBJ2-5, with D perhaps matching TRBD2 (6 bases). The CDR3 totals 11 residues. CDR1 is ENHRY and CDR2 is SYGVKD in the germline V gene. With 9 bases removed from V and 3 bases from J, the gap between germline ends came to 8 bases. The CDR3: CAMGGEETQYF. The CDR3 DNA is TGTGCCATGGGCGGGGAAGAGACCCAGTACTTC.

This clonotype was picked up a small number of times. Relative to the germline gene, one junction end is altered; a read error may explain this. This chain connects TRBV18 to TRBJ1-1; D is uncertain. CDR1 is KGHSH, CDR2 LQKENI, per germline. The CDR3 sequence is 14 residues long. CDR3 protein: CASSPAGLNTEALF. The CDR3 DNA reads as TGTGCCAGCTCACCAGCAGGATTGAACACTGAAGCTCTCTTT.

In this sample, this clonotype turned up a few times. The rearrangement uses TRBV27 and TRBJ1-2, with no clear D. CDR3 size: 18 residues. From germline, CDR1 is MNHEY and CDR2 SMNVEV (reference sequence). Trimming took off 0 bases at V and 8 bases at J, with 25 bases between the two ends. The CDR3 protein is CASSLSLSYAKLTGGYTF. CDR3 DNA sequence: TGTGCCAGCAGTTTATCGTTATCCTATGCTAAGCTGACGGGGGGCTACACCTTC.

This clonotype occurred a few times. This sequence joins TRBV5-1 and TRBJ1-1; D remains unclear. Germline V CDR1 and CDR2: SGHRS, YFSETQ. This CDR3 contains 14 residues. V dropped 0 bases and J dropped 7 bases, with 13 bases sitting between them. Here the CDR3 DNA reads TGCGCCAGCAGCTTGGCTGTTAGGGCCAGTGAAGCTTTCTTT. This gives the protein CASSLAVRASEAFF.

This clonotype was seen more than once but under ten times. V and J are TRBV10-1 and TRBJ1-4, with TRBD1 identical over 11 bases. J was trimmed by 2 bases and V by 8 bases; bases with no gene match: 4. Per germline, CDR1 WNHNN and CDR2 SYGVQD (reference sequence). CDR3 size: 15 residues. The CDR3 protein is CASLDRGLTNEKLFF. The CDR3 DNA reads as TGCGCCAGCCTGGACAGGGGGCTGACTAATGAAAAACTGTTTTTT.

The gene calls are TRBV6-2 or TRBV6-3 and TRBJ2-5; D remains unclear. The V gene's germline CDR1 is MNHEY and CDR2 SVGEGT. The CDR3 has 13 residues. Trimming removed 6 bases at V and 2 bases at J, with 10 bases between. CDR3 in amino acids: CASRSSGQETQYF. CDR3 coding DNA: TGTGCCAGCAGAAGTAGTGGTCAAGAGACCCAGTACTTC.

This clonotype was counted a few times. CDR3 residues: CASSEHRLNTEAFF. The CDR3 nucleotides are TGTGCCAGCAGTGAACACAGGTTAAACACTGAAGCTTTCTTT. The chain couples TRBV2 to TRBJ1-1; maybe TRBD1 (5 bases). Germline V gene lookup returns CDR1 SNHLY and CDR2 FYNNEI. The CDR3 runs to 14 residues. The ends were cut back, 2 bases at V and 2 bases at J, with 9 bases in the middle. The full variable domain, rest sourced from reference TRBV2 and TRBJ1-1, is EPEVTQTPSHQVTQMGQEVILRCVPISNHLYFYWYRQILGQKVEFLVSFYNNEISEKSEIFDDQFSVERPDGSNFTLKIRSTKLEDSAMYFCASSEHRLNTEAFFGQGTRLTVV.

The rearrangement links TRBV12-3 or TRBV12-4 to TRBJ1-2; D might be TRBD1 (5 bases). The V end was cut by 7 bases, the J end by 12 bases, with 24 bases between. The CDR3 contains 14 residues. In DNA, the CDR3 is TGTGCCAGCAACCTGGGGGGGGGAGGCTATGCGGACACCTTC. Its protein is CASNLGGGGYADTF.

At least ten counts were recorded for this clonotype. DNA for the CDR3: TGTGCCAGCAGTTTGTCCCATCCTAACACAGATACGCAGTATTTT. Translated, it gives CASSLSHPNTDTQYF. The J gene is TRBJ2-3, the V gene TRBV27; no reliable D call. Germline CDR1 and CDR2: MNHEY and SMNVEV (reference sequence). Trimming removed 3 bases from V and 2 bases from J, with 12 bases in between. CDR3 length: 15 amino acids.

This clonotype was detected ten times or more. The chain combines TRBV7-9 with TRBJ2-3; no clear D. The V gene lost 5 bases and the J gene lost 6 bases, with 15 bases spanning the gap. The germline V gene encodes CDR1 SEHNR and CDR2 FQNEAQ (reference sequence). The CDR3 contains 14 residues. CDR3 coding DNA: TGTGCCAGCAGCCGGGCCTACCCCGGGGATACGCAGTATTTT. Residues: CASSRAYPGDTQYF.

This clonotype has ten or more counts. V usage is TRBV13 and J usage is TRBJ1-1; D remains unclear. The germline V gene has CDR1 PRHDT and CDR2 FYEKMQ (reference sequence). V lost 4 bases and J 4 bases, leaving 13 bases between the germline ends. This CDR3 spans 14 amino acids. The CDR3 sequence: CASSSTGVTTEAFF. CDR3 nucleotide sequence: TGTGCCAGCAGCTCCACCGGGGTGACCACTGAAGCTTTCTTT.

Ten or more counts support this clonotype. V gene TRBV13 combines with J gene TRBJ1-6, with TRBD1 identical over 7 bases. Germline CDR1 and CDR2: PRHDT and FYEKMQ (reference sequence). V lost 5 bases to trimming and J lost 9 bases; unmatched junction nucleotides: 7. The length of the CDR3 is 14 residues. The CDR3 loop reads CASSPNGQVSPLHF. The CDR3 coding sequence is TGTGCCAGCAGCCCGAATGGACAGGTTTCACCCCTCCACTTT.

This clonotype was picked up many times. The genes are TRBV12-3 or TRBV12-4 and TRBJ2-3; D is undetermined. This CDR3 is 14 amino acids long. V lost 8 bases, J lost 0 bases, and 12 bases lay in between. The chain's CDR3 is CASSRASSTDTQYF. For the CDR3, the DNA is TGTGCCAGCTCTCGGGCTTCCAGCACAGATACGCAGTATTTT.

Of note for this clonotype: Just one base apart from a much larger clone, this may be a read error. The chain links TRBV7-8 to TRBJ2-7, with D perhaps matching TRBD1 (5 bases). Trimming pared 4 bases from V and 2 bases from J, leaving 18 bases between. This CDR3 contains 16 residues. CDR1 is SGHVS, CDR2 FQNEAQ, per germline. The CDR3 nucleotides read TGTGCCAGCAGCTCCGCCGCGTCCAGGGTCGCCTACGAGCAGTACTTC. Translating it yields CASSSAASRVAYEQYF.

The V gene is TRBV6-1, the J gene TRBJ1-2, with a tentative D call TRBD1 (5 bases). Trimming cost V 6 bases and J 6 bases, with 20 bases left between them. Germline loops: CDR1 MNHNS, CDR2 SASEGT. This CDR3 region has 15 residues. CDR3: CASSPTLARENGYTF. For the CDR3, the DNA is TGTGCCAGCAGCCCCACCCTGGCCAGGGAAAATGGCTACACCTTC.

This clonotype was seen a few times. V gene TRBV19 combines with J gene TRBJ1-1, with D perhaps TRBD1 (5 bases). CDR1 and CDR2 from the germline V gene are LNHDA and SQIVND (reference sequence). The V and J ends lost 4 bases and 2 bases respectively, with 14 bases between them. The CDR3 has 15 residues. CDR3 sequence: CASSNPRDPNTEAFF. In nucleotides, the CDR3 is TGTGCCAGTAGTAACCCCCGGGACCCTAACACTGAAGCTTTCTTT.

For this clonotype: This may stem from a read error, because a much larger clone lies one nucleotide away. The chain couples TRBV27 to TRBJ1-1, with D perhaps matching TRBD1 (5 bases). Trimming shortened V by 5 bases and J by 4 bases, and 17 bases separated the two germline ends. CDR1 is MNHEY, CDR2 SMNVEV, per germline (reference sequence). The CDR3 is made up of 15 amino acids. DNA for the CDR3: TGTGCCAGCAGTGCATTCGGGTTGGGGACCACTGAAGCTTTCTTT. Its protein is CASSAFGLGTTEAFF.

To note about this clonotype: A read error may explain this, as a much larger clone is one base away. This sequence joins TRBV30 and TRBJ1-4; possible D gene TRBD1, 5 bases. This CDR3 is built from 10 residues. V dropped 5 bases and J dropped 8 bases, with 6 bases sitting between them. The V gene's germline CDR1 is GTSNPN and CDR2 SVGIG (reference sequence). This CDR3 reads CAWAGEKLFF. In DNA, the CDR3 is TGTGCCTGGGCAGGGGAAAAACTGTTTTTT.

The gene calls are TRBV3-1 and TRBJ2-7; the match to TRBD1 covers 9 bases. Trimming cost V 4 bases and J 3 bases; bases outside gene matches: 13. The CDR3 spans 17 residues. In germline, CDR1 is LGHDT, CDR2 YNNKEL (reference sequence). The CDR3 DNA reads as TGTGCCAGCAGCCTAGGCCCGTTGGGGACAGGGAGCTACGAGCAGTACTTC. This encodes CASSLGPLGTGSYEQYF.

The rearrangement links TRBV7-3 to TRBJ2-3; 8 bases align to TRBD2. V was clipped by 5 bases and J by 5 bases; unmatched bases: 9. The CDR3 has 15 residues. Germline CDR1 SGHTA, CDR2 FQGTGA. CDR3 coding DNA: TGTGCCAGCAGCGCAGGGGTAGCGGGGAAAGATACGCAGTATTTT. This sequence encodes CASSAGVAGKDTQYF.